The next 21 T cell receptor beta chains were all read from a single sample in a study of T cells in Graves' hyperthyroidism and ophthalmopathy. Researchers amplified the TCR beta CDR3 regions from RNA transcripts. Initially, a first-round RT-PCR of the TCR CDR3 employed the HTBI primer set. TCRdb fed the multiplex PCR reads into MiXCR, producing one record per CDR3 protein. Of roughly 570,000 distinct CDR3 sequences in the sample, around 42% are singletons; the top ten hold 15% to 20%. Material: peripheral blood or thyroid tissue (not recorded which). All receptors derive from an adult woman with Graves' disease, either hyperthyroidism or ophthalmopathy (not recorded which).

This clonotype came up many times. The CDR3 spells CSAPKVRGQPQHF. CDR3 coding DNA: TGCAGTGCCCCGAAGGTCAGGGGTCAGCCCCAGCATTTT. The V call is TRBV20-1, the J call TRBJ1-5; D may be TRBD1 (6 bases). The germline V and J ends were trimmed by 6 bases and 6 bases, with 15 bases remaining between them. Germline-derived CDR1 and CDR2 are DFQATT and SNEGSKA (reference sequence). The CDR3 sequence is 13 residues long.

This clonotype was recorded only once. CDR3 residues: CASSPQGAIYF. The CDR3 coding sequence is TGTGCCAGCAGCCCCCAGGGGGCCATATATTTT. This sequence joins TRBV7-2 and TRBJ1-3; 7 bases agree with TRBD1. This CDR3 spans 11 amino acids. J was trimmed by 11 bases and V by 5 bases; bases with no gene match: 3. CDR1 SGHTA and CDR2 FQGNSA come from the germline V gene. Supplemented by reference TRBV7-2 and TRBJ1-3, the full variable domain reads GAGVSQSPSNKVTEKGKDVELRCDPISGHTALYWYRQSLGQGLEFLIYFQGNSAPDKSGLPSDRFSAERTGGSVSTLTIQRTQQEDSAVYLCASSPQGAIYFGEGSWLTVV.

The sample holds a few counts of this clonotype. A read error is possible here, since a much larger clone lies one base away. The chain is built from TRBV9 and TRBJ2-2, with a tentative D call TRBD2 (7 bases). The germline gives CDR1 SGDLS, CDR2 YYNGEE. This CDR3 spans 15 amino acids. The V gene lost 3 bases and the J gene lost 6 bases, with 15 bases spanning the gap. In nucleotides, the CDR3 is TGTGCCAGCAGCGCCTTGAGGGAGGGGGCCGGGGAGCTGTTTTTT. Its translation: CASSALREGAGELFF.

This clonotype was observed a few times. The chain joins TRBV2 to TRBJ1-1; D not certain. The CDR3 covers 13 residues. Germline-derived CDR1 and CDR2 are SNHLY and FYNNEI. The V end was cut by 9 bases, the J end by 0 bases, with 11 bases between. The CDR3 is CASSGDMNTEAFF. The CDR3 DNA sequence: TGTGCCAGTTCCGGGGATATGAACACTGAAGCTTTCTTT. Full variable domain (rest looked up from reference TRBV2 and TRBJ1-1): EPEVTQTPSHQVTQMGQEVILRCVPISNHLYFYWYRQILGQKVEFLVSFYNNEISEKSEIFDDQFSVERPDGSNFTLKIRSTKLEDSAMYFCASSGDMNTEAFFGQGTRLTVV.

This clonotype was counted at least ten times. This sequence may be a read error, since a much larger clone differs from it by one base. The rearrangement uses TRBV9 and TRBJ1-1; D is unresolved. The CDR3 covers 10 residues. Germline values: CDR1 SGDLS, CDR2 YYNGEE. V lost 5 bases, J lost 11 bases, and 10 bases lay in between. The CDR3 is CASRGAWAFF. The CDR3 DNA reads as TGTGCCAGCAGAGGAGCTTGGGCTTTCTTT.

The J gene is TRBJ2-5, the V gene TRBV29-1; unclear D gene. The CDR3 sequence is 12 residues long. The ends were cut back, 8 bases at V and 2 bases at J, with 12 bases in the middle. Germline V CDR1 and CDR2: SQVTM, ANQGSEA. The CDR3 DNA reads TGCAGCCCCGGCTCCCCGCAAGAGACCCAGTACTTC. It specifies CSPGSPQETQYF. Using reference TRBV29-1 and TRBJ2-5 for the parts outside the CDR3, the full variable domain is SAVISQKPSRDICQRGTSLTIQCQVDSQVTMMFWYRQQPGQSLTLIATANQGSEATYESGFVIDKFPISRPNLTFSTLTVSNMSPEDSSIYLCSPGSPQETQYFGPGTRLLVL.

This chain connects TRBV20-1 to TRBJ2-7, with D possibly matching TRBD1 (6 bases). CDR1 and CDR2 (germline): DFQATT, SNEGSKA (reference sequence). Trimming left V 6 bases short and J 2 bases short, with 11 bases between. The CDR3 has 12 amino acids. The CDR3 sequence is CSAWDITYEQYF. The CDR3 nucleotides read TGCAGTGCCTGGGACATTACCTACGAGCAGTACTTC.

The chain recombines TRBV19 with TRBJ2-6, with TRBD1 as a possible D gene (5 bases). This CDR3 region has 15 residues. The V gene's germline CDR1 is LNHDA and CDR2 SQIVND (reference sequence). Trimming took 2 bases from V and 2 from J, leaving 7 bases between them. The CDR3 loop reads CASSIQQAGANVLTF. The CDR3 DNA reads TGTGCCAGTAGTATACAACAGGCTGGGGCCAACGTCCTGACTTTC.

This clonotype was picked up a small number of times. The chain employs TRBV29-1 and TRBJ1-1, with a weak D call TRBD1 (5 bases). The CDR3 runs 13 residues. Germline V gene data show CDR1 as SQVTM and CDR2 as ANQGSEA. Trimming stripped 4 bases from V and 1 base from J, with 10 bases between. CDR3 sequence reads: CSVGGSGNTEAFF. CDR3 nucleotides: TGCAGCGTTGGGGGCAGTGGGAACACTGAAGCTTTCTTT.

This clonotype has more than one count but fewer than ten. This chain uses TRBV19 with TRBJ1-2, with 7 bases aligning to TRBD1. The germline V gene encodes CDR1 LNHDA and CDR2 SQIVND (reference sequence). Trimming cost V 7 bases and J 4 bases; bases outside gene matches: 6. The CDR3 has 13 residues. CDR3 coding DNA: TGTGCCAGTACCCCGGGACAGCTCTATGGCTACACCTTC. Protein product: CASTPGQLYGYTF.

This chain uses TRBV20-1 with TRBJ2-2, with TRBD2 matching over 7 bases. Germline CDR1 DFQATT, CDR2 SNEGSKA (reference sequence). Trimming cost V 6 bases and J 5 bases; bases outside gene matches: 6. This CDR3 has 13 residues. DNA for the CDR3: TGCAGTGCCCCCGACGGGGGGACCGGGGAGCTGTTTTTT. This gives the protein CSAPDGGTGELFF.

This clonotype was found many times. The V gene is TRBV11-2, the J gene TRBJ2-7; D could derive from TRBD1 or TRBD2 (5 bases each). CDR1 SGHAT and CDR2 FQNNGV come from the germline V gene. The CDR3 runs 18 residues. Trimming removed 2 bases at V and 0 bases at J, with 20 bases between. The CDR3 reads CASSLRWGIGESSYEQYF. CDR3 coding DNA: TGTGCCAGCAGCTTACGGTGGGGGATCGGGGAGAGCTCCTACGAGCAGTACTTC.

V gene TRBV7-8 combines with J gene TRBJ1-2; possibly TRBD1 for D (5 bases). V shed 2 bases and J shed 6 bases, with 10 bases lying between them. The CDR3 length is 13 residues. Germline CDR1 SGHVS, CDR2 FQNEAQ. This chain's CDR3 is CASSLYGGDGYTF. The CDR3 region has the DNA TGTGCCAGCAGCTTATATGGGGGGGATGGCTACACCTTC. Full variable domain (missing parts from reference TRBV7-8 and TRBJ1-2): GAGVSQSPRYKVAKRGQDVALRCDPISGHVSLFWYQQALGQGPEFLTYFQNEAQLDKSGLPSDRFFAERPEGSVSTLKIQRTQQEDSAVYLCASSLYGGDGYTFGSGTRLTVV.

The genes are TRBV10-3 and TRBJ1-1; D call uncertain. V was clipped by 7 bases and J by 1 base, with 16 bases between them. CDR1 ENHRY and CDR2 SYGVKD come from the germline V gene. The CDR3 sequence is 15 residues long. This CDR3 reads CAITERSKGNTEAFF. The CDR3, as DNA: TGTGCCATCACAGAGCGGAGTAAAGGGAACACTGAAGCTTTCTTT.

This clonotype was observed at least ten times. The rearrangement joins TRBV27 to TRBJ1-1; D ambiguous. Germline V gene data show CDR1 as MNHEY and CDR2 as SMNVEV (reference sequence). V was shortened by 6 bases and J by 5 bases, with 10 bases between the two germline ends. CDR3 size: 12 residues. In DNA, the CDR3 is TGTGCCAGCAGCAAACTCGGAACTGAAGCTTTCTTT. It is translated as CASSKLGTEAFF.

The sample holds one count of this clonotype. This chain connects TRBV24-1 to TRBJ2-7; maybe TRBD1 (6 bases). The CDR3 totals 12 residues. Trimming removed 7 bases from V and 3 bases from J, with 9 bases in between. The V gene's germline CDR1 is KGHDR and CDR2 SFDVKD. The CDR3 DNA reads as TGTGCCACCAGGGACAGCGTCTACGAGCAGTACTTC. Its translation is CATRDSVYEQYF.

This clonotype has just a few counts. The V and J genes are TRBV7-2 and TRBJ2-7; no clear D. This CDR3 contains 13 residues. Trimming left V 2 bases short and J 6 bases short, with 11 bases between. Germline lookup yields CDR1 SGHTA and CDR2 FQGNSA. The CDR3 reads CASSLSTPSEQYF. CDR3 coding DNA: TGTGCCAGCAGCTTAAGCACTCCCAGCGAGCAGTACTTC. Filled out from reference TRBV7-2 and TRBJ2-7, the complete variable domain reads GAGVSQSPSNKVTEKGKDVELRCDPISGHTALYWYRQSLGQGLEFLIYFQGNSAPDKSGLPSDRFSAERTGGSVSTLTIQRTQQEDSAVYLCASSLSTPSEQYFGPGTRLTVT.

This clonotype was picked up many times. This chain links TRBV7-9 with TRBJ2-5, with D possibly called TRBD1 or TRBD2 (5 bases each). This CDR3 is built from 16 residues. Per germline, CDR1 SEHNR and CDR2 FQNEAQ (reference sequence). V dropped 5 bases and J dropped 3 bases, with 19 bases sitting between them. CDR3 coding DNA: TGTGCCAGCAGCCCCCCCCCCCGGGACGGAGAAGAGACCCAGTACTTC. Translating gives CASSPPPRDGEETQYF.

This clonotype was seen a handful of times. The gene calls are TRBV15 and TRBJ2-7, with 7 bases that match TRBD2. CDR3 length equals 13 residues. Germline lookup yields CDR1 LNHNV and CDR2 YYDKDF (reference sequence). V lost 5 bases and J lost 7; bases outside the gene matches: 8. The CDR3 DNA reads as TGTGCCACCAGCCAGAGGCGGGAGTGGGAGCAGTACTTC. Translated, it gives CATSQRREWEQYF.

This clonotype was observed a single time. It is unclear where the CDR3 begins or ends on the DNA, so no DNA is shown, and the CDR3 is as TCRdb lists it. The CDR3 is CACSARAYPDIYGYTF. This chain joins TRBV2 and TRBJ1-2. Germline-derived CDR1 and CDR2 are SNHLY and FYNNEI. The CDR3 is 16 residues long, ends included.

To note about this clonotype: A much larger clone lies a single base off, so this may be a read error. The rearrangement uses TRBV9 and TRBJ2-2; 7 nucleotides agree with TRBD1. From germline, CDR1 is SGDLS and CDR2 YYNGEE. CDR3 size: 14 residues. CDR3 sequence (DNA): TGTGCCGGCAGCGCCTGGGACAGCACCGGGGAGCTGTTTTTT. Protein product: CAGSAWDSTGELFF. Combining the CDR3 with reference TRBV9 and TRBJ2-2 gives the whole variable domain DSGVTQTPKHLITATGQRVTLRCSPRSGDLSVYWYQQSLDQGLQFLIQYYNGEERAKGNILERFSAQQFPDLHSELNLSSLELGDSALYFCAGSAWDSTGELFFGEGSRLTVL.